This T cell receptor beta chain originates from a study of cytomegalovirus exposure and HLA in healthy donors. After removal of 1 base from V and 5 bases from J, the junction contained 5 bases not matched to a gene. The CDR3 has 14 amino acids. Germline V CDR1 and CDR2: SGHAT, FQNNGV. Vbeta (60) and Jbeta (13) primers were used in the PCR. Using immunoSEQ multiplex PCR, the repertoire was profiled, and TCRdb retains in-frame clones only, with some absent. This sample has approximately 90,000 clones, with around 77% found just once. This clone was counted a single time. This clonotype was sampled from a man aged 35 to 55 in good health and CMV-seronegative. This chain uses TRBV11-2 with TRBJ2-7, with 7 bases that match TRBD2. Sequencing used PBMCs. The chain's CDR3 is CASSLGEGMHEQYF. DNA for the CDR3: TGTGCCAGCAGCTTAGGGGAGGGGATGCACGAGCAGTACTTC.